The 18 T cell receptor beta chains presented below share a single source sample, sequenced in a study of blood T cell repertoires in COVID-19. The method was immunoSEQ multiplex PCR; TCRdb's version includes in-frame clones alone and lacks a portion of them. The repertoire includes some 240,000 clones, 75% to 90% of them detected once, and 5.5% to 6.5% sits in the top ten. The sample was peripheral blood. These receptor sequences come from a man aged 55-75 years who had recovered from COVID-19.

The V and J genes are TRBV19 and TRBJ2-2; D call uncertain. Trimming took 5 bases from V and 0 from J, leaving 7 bases between them. CDR3 size: 14 residues. Looked up from germline, CDR1 is LNHDA and CDR2 is SQIVND (reference sequence). This CDR3 reads CASSFGPNTGELFF. The DNA of the CDR3 is TGTGCCAGTAGTTTTGGGCCGAACACCGGGGAGCTGTTTTTT.

The chain links TRBV24-1 to TRBJ2-7; TRBD1 agrees at 10 bases. The CDR3 has 15 residues. Losses at the gene ends were 4 bases for V and 3 bases for J; bases not matched to a gene: 5. The germline V gene has CDR1 KGHDR and CDR2 SFDVKD. CDR3 loop: CATSDPGQGYYEQYF. Written as DNA, the CDR3 is TGTGCCACCAGTGACCCGGGACAGGGGTACTACGAGCAGTACTTC.

The CDR3 sequence: CASSIEPAGGNTGELFF. CDR3 nucleotides: TGTGCCAGTAGTATAGAGCCAGCGGGAGGGAACACCGGGGAGCTGTTTTTT. This chain joins TRBV19 and TRBJ2-2; 9 positions agree with TRBD2. The CDR3 has 17 amino acids. The germline V gene encodes CDR1 LNHDA and CDR2 SQIVND (reference sequence). Losses at the gene ends were 0 bases for V and 1 base for J; bases not matched to a gene: 3.

The rearrangement links TRBV10-3 to TRBJ2-1, with 11 bases that match TRBD2. Germline CDR1 reads ENHRY; CDR2 reads SYGVKD. The CDR3 has 16 residues. After removal of 6 bases from V and 4 bases from J, the junction contained 8 bases not matched to a gene. CDR3 residues: CAISSHSGRAYNEQFF. Here the CDR3 DNA reads TGTGCCATCAGCTCCCATAGCGGGAGGGCTTACAATGAGCAGTTCTTC.

This rearrangement joins TRBV9 to TRBJ1-5; D call uncertain. The CDR3 spans 17 residues. The germline gives CDR1 SGDLS, CDR2 YYNGEE. Trimming took off 0 bases at V and 2 bases at J, with 15 bases between the two ends. CDR3 nucleotides: TGTGCCAGCAGCGTAGGGGCGGGGTTGGAGGGCAATCAGCCCCAGCATTTT. Amino acid sequence: CASSVGAGLEGNQPQHF.

This chain joins TRBV29-1 and TRBJ2-5; TRBD2 agrees at 9 bases. This CDR3 has 18 amino acids. Germline V gene data show CDR1 as SQVTM and CDR2 as ANQGSEA. The J segment lost 4 bases and the V segment lost 2 bases, leaving 17 bases of the junction unmatched. The CDR3, as DNA: TGCAGCGTTGAACCACCCTGGGGTAGCGGGAGAATGGGAGAGACCCAGTACTTC. Translation: CSVEPPWGSGRMGETQYF.

This clone was counted only a few times. The CDR3 spells CASSVNTYNSPLHF. In nucleotides, the CDR3 is TGTGCCAGCAGCGTAAACACCTATAATTCACCCCTCCACTTT. The chain employs TRBV9 and TRBJ1-6, with no clear D. CDR3 size: 14 residues. V was trimmed by 1 base and J by 2 bases, leaving 4 bases between them. The germline V gene encodes CDR1 SGDLS and CDR2 YYNGEE.

Here the CDR3 reads CASRGDSSYNSPLHF. In DNA form, the CDR3 reads TGCGCCAGCAGAGGGGATAGCTCCTATAATTCACCCCTCCACTTT. The V and J genes are TRBV5-1 and TRBJ1-6, with TRBD1 as a possible D gene (5 bases). The CDR3 has 15 amino acids. V gave up 5 bases and J gave up 0 bases, with 9 bases separating them. Germline-derived CDR1 and CDR2 are SGHRS and YFSETQ. The full variable domain, completed using reference TRBV5-1 and TRBJ1-6, is KAGVTQTPRYLIKTRGQQVTLSCSPISGHRSVSWYQQTPGQGLQFLFEYFSETQRNKGNFPGRFSGRQFSNSRSEMNVSTLELGDSALYLCASRGDSSYNSPLHFGNGTRLTVT.

The chain employs TRBV5-6 and TRBJ1-2, with D unresolved. The CDR3 runs 14 residues. In germline, CDR1 is SGHDT, CDR2 YYEEEE. Trimming pared 4 bases from V and 5 bases from J, leaving 15 bases between. CDR3 DNA: TGTGCCAGCAGCCCCAACCTTCGGGAGTATGGCTACACCTTC. It is translated as CASSPNLREYGYTF. Drawing the rest from reference TRBV5-6 and TRBJ1-2, the complete variable domain is DAGVTQSPTHLIKTRGQQVTLRCSPKSGHDTVSWYQQALGQGPQFIFQYYEEEERQRGNFPDRFSGHQFPNYSSELNVNALLLGDSALYLCASSPNLREYGYTFGSGTRLTVV.

The chain combines TRBV30 with TRBJ2-2, with unresolved D. The ends were cut back, 2 bases at V and 1 base at J, with 5 bases in the middle. CDR1 is GTSNPN and CDR2 is SVGIG in the germline V gene (reference sequence). There are 13 residues in the CDR3. The DNA of the CDR3 is TGTGCCTGGAGTCTGAGGAACACCGGGGAGCTGTTTTTT. Amino acids: CAWSLRNTGELFF. The full variable domain, its missing parts supplied by reference TRBV30 and TRBJ2-2, is SQTIHQWPATLVQPVGSPLSLECTVEGTSNPNLYWYRQAAGRGLQLLFYSVGIGQISSEVPQNLSASRPQDRQFILSSKKLLLSDSGFYLCAWSLRNTGELFFGEGSRLTVL.

The J gene is TRBJ2-1, the V gene TRBV6-5, with 8 bases that match TRBD2. Germline V gene data show CDR1 as MNHEY and CDR2 as SVGAGI. Trimming took 2 bases from V and 6 from J; bases not matched to a gene: 6. The CDR3 sequence is 15 residues long. CDR3 in DNA: TGTGCCAGCAGTTACGACGGGAGGGATTTCAATGAGCAGTTCTTC. Translation: CASSYDGRDFNEQFF.

The V gene is TRBV4-2, the J gene TRBJ2-5; D is unclear. CDR1 is LGHNA, CDR2 YNFKEQ, per germline. Trimming cost V 1 base and J 3 bases, with 9 bases left between them. CDR3 length: 14 amino acids. The CDR3 is CASSQGLYEETQYF. As DNA, the CDR3 is TGTGCCAGCAGCCAAGGACTTTATGAAGAGACCCAGTACTTC.

V and J are TRBV4-1 and TRBJ2-4; possible D gene TRBD2, 5 bases. The CDR3 spans 13 residues. Germline V gene lookup returns CDR1 MGHRA and CDR2 YSYEKL. V was pared by 4 bases and J by 2 bases, with 6 bases between. CDR3 loop: CASSRETKNIQYF. The CDR3 DNA sequence: TGCGCCAGCAGCCGGGAGACCAAAAACATTCAGTACTTC.

The V and J genes are TRBV19 and TRBJ2-1, with 7 bases matching TRBD2. J gave up 0 bases and V 1 base, and 3 bases lay outside the gene matches. Germline assignment: CDR1 LNHDA and CDR2 SQIVND (reference sequence). CDR3 size: 16 residues. CDR3 in amino acids: CASSIGGGFSYNEQFF. DNA for the CDR3: TGTGCCAGTAGTATAGGGGGAGGGTTCTCCTACAATGAGCAGTTCTTC. Full variable domain (rest looked up from reference TRBV19 and TRBJ2-1): DGGITQSPKYLFRKEGQNVTLSCEQNLNHDAMYWYRQDPGQGLRLIYYSQIVNDFQKGDIAEGYSVSREKKESFPLTVTSAQKNPTAFYLCASSIGGGFSYNEQFFGPGTRLTVL.

The chain couples TRBV7-2 to TRBJ2-7; D unresolved. The CDR3 contains 15 residues. The V end lost 2 bases, the J end lost 1 base, and 12 bases lay between the germline ends. CDR1 and CDR2 (germline): SGHTA, FQGNSA. The DNA for the CDR3 is TGTGCCAGCAGCTTAACCCCGATAGTGTCCTACGAGCAGTACTTC. This sequence encodes CASSLTPIVSYEQYF.

The chain uses TRBV20-1 and TRBJ2-5; 9 bases align to TRBD2. This CDR3 has 16 amino acids. Trimming took 3 bases from V and 0 from J; bases not matched to a gene: 8. Per the germline V gene, CDR1 is DFQATT and CDR2 is SNEGSKA (reference sequence). CDR3 nucleotides: TGCAGTGCTAGTGGGGGGCTAGCGGGGTACCAAGAGACCCAGTACTTC. Its translation: CSASGGLAGYQETQYF.

This CDR3 reads CASLASGGTPGELFF. CDR3 nucleotides: TGTGCCAGCCTGGCTAGCGGGGGGACCCCCGGGGAGCTGTTTTTT. This chain links TRBV5-4 with TRBJ2-2, with TRBD2 identical over 11 bases. V shed 7 bases and J 6 bases; nucleotides not matched to a gene: 8. There are 15 residues in the CDR3. Germline CDR1 is SGHNT and CDR2 is YYREEE (reference sequence).

V is TRBV28 and J is TRBJ2-5; no firm D call. V lost 6 bases to trimming and J lost 2 bases, with 10 bases between them. Germline CDR1 is MDHEN and CDR2 is SYDVKM. The CDR3 totals 13 residues. The CDR3 nucleotides are TGTGCCAGCAGAAGATTGCGGCAAGAGACCCAGTACTTC. Translated, it gives CASRRLRQETQYF.